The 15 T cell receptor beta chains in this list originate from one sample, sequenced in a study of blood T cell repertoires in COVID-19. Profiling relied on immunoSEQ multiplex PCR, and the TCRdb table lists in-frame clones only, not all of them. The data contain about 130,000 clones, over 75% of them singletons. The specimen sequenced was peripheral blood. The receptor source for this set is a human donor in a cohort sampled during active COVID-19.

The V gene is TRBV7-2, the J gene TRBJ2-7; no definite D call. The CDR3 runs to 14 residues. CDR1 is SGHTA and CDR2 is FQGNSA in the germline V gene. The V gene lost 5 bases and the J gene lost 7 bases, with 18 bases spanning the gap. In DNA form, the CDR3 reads TGTGCCAGCAGCCCAGATTCGGCCAACGGGGAGCAGTACGTC. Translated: CASSPDSANGEQYV.

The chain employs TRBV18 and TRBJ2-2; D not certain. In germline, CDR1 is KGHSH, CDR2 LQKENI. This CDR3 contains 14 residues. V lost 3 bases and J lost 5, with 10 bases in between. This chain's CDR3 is CASSPPSGTGELFF. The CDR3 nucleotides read TGTGCCAGCTCACCGCCTTCGGGTACCGGGGAGCTGTTTTTT.

The CDR3 nucleotides read TGTGCCAGCAGTGGGGGGGTGCTAGGGACAGGGCGGAGTGGCTACACCTTC. It translates to CASSGGVLGTGRSGYTF. The chain is built from TRBV6-1 and TRBJ1-2; 9 positions match TRBD1. Looked up from germline, CDR1 is MNHNS and CDR2 is SASEGT. This CDR3 is 17 amino acids long. V was pared by 4 bases and J by 7 bases, with 16 bases of the junction left unmatched.

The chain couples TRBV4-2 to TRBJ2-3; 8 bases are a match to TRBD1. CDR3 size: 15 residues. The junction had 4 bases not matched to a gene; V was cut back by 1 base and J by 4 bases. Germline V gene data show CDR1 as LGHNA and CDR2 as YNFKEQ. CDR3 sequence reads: CASSQGGQGADTQYF. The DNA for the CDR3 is TGTGCCAGCAGCCAAGGTGGACAGGGAGCAGATACGCAGTATTTT.

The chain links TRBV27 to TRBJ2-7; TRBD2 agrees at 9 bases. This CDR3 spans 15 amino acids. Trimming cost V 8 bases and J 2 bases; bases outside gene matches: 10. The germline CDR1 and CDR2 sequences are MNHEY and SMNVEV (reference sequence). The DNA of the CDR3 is TGTGCCAGCGCCCTAAGGGCTAGCGGGGCCTACGAGCAGTACGTC. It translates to CASALRASGAYEQYV.

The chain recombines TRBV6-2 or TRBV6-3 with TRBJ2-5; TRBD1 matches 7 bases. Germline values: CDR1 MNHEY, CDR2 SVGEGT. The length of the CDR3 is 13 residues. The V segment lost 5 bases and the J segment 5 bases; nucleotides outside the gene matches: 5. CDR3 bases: TGTGCCAGCAGTGACTACAGGGGCGAGACCCAGTACTTC. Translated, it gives CASSDYRGETQYF.

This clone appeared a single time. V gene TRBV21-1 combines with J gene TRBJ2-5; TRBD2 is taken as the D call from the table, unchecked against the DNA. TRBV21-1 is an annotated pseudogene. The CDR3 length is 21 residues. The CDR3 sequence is CASSKEGGALAGGPEKETQYF. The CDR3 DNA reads TGTGCCAGCAGCAAAGAAGGTGGGGCCCTAGCGGGAGGGCCCGAAAAGGAGACCCAGTACTTC.

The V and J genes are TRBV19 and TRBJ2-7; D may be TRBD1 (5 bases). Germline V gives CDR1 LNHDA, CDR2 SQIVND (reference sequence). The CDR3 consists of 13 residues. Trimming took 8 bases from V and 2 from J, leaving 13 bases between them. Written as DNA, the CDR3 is TGTGCCAGTGGATCGACAGTTACCTACGAGCAGTACTTC. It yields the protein CASGSTVTYEQYF.

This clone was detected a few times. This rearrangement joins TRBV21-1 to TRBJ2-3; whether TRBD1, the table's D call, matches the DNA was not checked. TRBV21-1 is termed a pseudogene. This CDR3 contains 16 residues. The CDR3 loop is CASSKFFIRGTDTQYF. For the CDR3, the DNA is TGTGCCAGCAGCAAATTCTTCATAAGGGGGACAGATACGCAGTATTTT.

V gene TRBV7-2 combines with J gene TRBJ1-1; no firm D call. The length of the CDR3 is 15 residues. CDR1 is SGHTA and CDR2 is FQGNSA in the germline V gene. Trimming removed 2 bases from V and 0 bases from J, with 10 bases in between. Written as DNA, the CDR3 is TGTGCCAGCAGCTTAATGGTGGCTCTGAACACTGAAGCTTTCTTT. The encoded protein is CASSLMVALNTEAFF. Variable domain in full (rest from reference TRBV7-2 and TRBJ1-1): GAGVSQSPSNKVTEKGKDVELRCDPISGHTALYWYRQSLGQGLEFLIYFQGNSAPDKSGLPSDRFSAERTGGSVSTLTIQRTQQEDSAVYLCASSLMVALNTEAFFGQGTRLTVV.

The CDR3 loop reads CASSPPRGRGPISGAFF. The CDR3 DNA sequence: TGTGCCAGCAGCCCCCCTAGGGGCAGGGGGCCGATTTCGGGAGCTTTCTTT. V is TRBV7-9 and J is TRBJ1-1; 8 bases are shared with TRBD1. CDR3 length: 17 residues. The germline CDR1 and CDR2 sequences are SEHNR and FQNEAQ (reference sequence). The V segment lost 5 bases and the J segment 10 bases; nucleotides outside the gene matches: 21.

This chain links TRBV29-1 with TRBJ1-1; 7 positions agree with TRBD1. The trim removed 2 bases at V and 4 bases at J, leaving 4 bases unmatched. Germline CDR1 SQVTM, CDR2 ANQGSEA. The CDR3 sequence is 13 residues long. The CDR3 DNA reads TGCAGCGTTGAAAGGGGACAGAGCACTGAAGCTTTCTTT. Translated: CSVERGQSTEAFF.

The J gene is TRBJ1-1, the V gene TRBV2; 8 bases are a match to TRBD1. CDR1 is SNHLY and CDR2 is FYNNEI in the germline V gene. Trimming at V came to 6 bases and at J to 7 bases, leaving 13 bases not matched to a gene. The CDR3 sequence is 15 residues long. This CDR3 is CASRRLTGVGNEAFF. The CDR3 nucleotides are TGTGCCAGCAGGAGATTGACAGGGGTGGGGAATGAAGCTTTCTTT. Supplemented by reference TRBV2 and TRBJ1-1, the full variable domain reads EPEVTQTPSHQVTQMGQEVILRCVPISNHLYFYWYRQILGQKVEFLVSFYNNEISEKSEIFDDQFSVERPDGSNFTLKIRSTKLEDSAMYFCASRRLTGVGNEAFFGQGTRLTVV.

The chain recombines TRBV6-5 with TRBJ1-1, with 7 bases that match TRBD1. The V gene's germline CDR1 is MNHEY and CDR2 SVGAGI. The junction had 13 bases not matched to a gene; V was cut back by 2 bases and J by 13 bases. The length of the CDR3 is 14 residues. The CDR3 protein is CASSYGDRAGFVFF. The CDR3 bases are TGTGCCAGCAGTTACGGAGACAGGGCCGGTTTCGTTTTCTTT.

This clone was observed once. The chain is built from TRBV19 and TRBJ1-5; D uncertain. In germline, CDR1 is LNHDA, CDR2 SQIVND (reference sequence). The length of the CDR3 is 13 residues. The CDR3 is CSTATVDNQPQHF. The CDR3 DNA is TGTTCGACTGCGACCGTCGATAATCAGCCCCAGCATTTT. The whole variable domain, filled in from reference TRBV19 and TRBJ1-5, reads DGGITQSPKYLFRKEGQNVTLSCEQNLNHDAMYWYRQDPGQGLRLIYYSQIVNDFQKGDIAEGYSVSREKKESFPLTVTSAQKNPTAFYLCSTATVDNQPQHFGDGTRLSIL.